The 3 T cell receptor beta chains listed next were all sequenced from one sample in a study of Ad26.COV2.S vaccination and SARS-CoV-2 variants. This sample's treatment: around 19 received Ad26.COV2.S at low or high dose, single or two shots; roughly five received placebo; per-sample allocation not given. Collection of the samples took place on day 63 after the first injection of vaccine or placebo. Some clones are missing from TCRdb's copy, which holds only in-frame ones; the method was immunoSEQ multiplex PCR. The sample records 350,000 to 450,000 clones, 83% being singletons. The specimen was peripheral blood, collected in a trial of Ad26.COV2.S vaccine versus placebo. These receptors were obtained from a person between 18 and 65 years old who received the Ad26.COV2.S COVID-19 vaccine or a placebo.

The genes are TRBV19 and TRBJ1-5; D gene ambiguous. Looked up from germline, CDR1 is LNHDA and CDR2 is SQIVND (reference sequence). There are 13 residues in the CDR3. V lost 0 bases to trimming and J lost 6 bases, with 6 bases between them. The chain's CDR3 is CASSIEVGQPQHF. The CDR3 region has the DNA TGTGCCAGTAGTATAGAGGTAGGTCAGCCCCAGCATTTT.

The V and J genes are TRBV9 and TRBJ2-1; D may be TRBD2 (7 bases). Trimming took off 5 bases at V and 0 bases at J, with 12 bases between the two ends. The germline V gene has CDR1 SGDLS and CDR2 YYNGEE. CDR3 length equals 15 residues. The DNA for the CDR3 is TGTGCCAGCAGGCCGGGGGGCGACTCCTACAATGAGCAGTTCTTC. This translates into CASRPGGDSYNEQFF.

On this clone: Distinct nucleotide sequences in the sample also encode this CDR3. The V gene is TRBV7-2, the J gene TRBJ2-6; D gene ambiguous. This CDR3 is 15 amino acids long. The germline V and J ends were trimmed by 1 base and 2 bases, with 6 bases remaining between them. Germline lookup yields CDR1 SGHTA and CDR2 FQGNSA. CDR3 sequence: CASSLGGAGANVLTF. CDR3 in DNA: TGTGCCAGCAGCTTAGGAGGAGCTGGGGCCAACGTCCTGACTTTC.